This TCR beta chain was identified during a study of neurological immune-mediated disorders. The authors produced cDNA by 5'RACE using 10-nucleotide random UMIs. TCRdb recomputed calls from the 5' RACE reads with MiXCR, one row per CDR3 protein. The sample lists 65,000 to 80,000 distinct CDR3 sequences; around 5% were seen once. Trimming stripped 3 bases from V and 0 bases from J, with 9 bases between. Germline V gene lookup returns CDR1 DFQATT and CDR2 SNEGSKA (reference sequence). This CDR3 comprises 13 residues. This clonotype was observed at least ten times. A total of 2 million PBMCs stored at -80 degrees C provided the unsorted libraries.

The clonotype originates from a woman in her 70s with multiple sclerosis. Sequencing used PBMCs. The V call is TRBV20-1, the J call TRBJ2-7; weak D call: TRBD2 (6 bases). CDR3 sequence (DNA): TGCAGTGCTAGCGGGGGAAGCTCCTACGAGCAGTACTTC. This sequence encodes CSASGGSSYEQYF.